This TCR beta chain is drawn from a study of human T cells and chemical hapten exposure (dated by TCRdb to about 2021). A note on the overall study: Libraries were pooled for sequencing, and variation in per-sample TCR yields was attributed mainly to small differences in library volumes within the pool. In alopecia patients, the study followed how the peripheral blood TCR repertoire changed in vivo over primary and secondary sensitization to diphenylcyclopropenone (DPC), a hapten. Both TCR alpha and TCR beta chains were sequenced from each blood RNA sample.

Libraries were prepared through RACE. Sequenced on a NextSeq 500. Library preparation attached unique molecular identifiers to individual cDNA molecules for quantitative, reproducible TCR counting. The authors' analysis ran thus. Samples had a median of around 92,000 TCRs, with a range from about 23,224 to 750,000. V, J and CDR3 annotation of the TCR reads was carried out using the Decombinator software suite. Every sample was subsampled to the same number of TCRs (28,000) for the PS versus PT1 abundance plots. Expanded TCRs were defined as absent before sensitization and observed at least eight times at the 2-week time point. TCRdb took the public reads, trimmed them with fastp at Q25, ran MiXCR for clone calling and kept in-frame beta chains. Every CDR3 protein is listed once, alongside the most common genes and DNA of its rows. The V and J calls, along with clone size, are taken from TCRdb and not from the paper's own processing. This sample gives approximately 44,000 distinct CDR3 sequences in total; about 4.5% of them show up just once. The ten biggest clones cover around 5.5% of the sample.

This clonotype was detected ten times or more. What antigen it recognizes has not been identified. It has no much larger one-base neighbor in the sample; base qualities were not kept. Results and caveats for the whole study, not just this receptor: Repeated subsampling changed both the strength of the expansion versus patch-test correlation and the threshold at which that correlation became significant. DPC sensitization did not change the number of TCRs with a frequency above 1 in 1000, and there was no evidence of changes in global repertoire structure.

The germline V gene provides CDR1 LGHNA and CDR2 YNFKEQ. Germline trimming amounts to 0 bases on V and 1 base on J, with 17 as the count of junction bases outside the gene matches. The CDR3 measures 21 amino acids from cysteine to phenylalanine. CDR3 DNA only is kept here, 63 bases in frame from base 1. Sample time point, as interpreted from the label and publication: healthy volunteer bleed at 2 weeks. Total RNA was extracted from unfractionated whole blood collected in Tempus Blood RNA tubes. As TCR sequencing controls, roughly 5 healthy volunteers were used, with blood taken at day 0, 2 weeks and 6 weeks.

This TCR was recovered from a human donor in good health. Some clones in this sample may be carry-over from other donors' samples. The sequence links TRBV4-2 to TRBJ2-2; the central 7 bases match TRBD2. The sample taken for sequencing was whole blood. The base sequence is TGTGCCAGCAGCCAAGAAATCCCCGGCCTAGCGGCCAATAAGAACACCGGGGAGCTGTTTTTT. The translation is CASSQEIPGLAANKNTGELFF.